This T cell receptor (beta chain) was identified in a study of radiotherapy plus CTLA-4 blockade in lung cancer. Regarding the study as a whole: An expansion of tumor-derived TCR clones occurred in blood after radiotherapy plus ipilimumab.

The table came from immunoSEQ multiplex PCR; TCRdb's copy has only in-frame clones and leaves some out. The table lists 80,000 to 100,000 clones, 80% to 85% of them singletons, with about 3.5% in the top ten. As concerns this clone: Its matching antigen is unknown.

Germline V gene data show CDR1 as SGHRS and CDR2 as YFSETQ. V was pared by 4 bases and J by 5 bases, with 10 bases between. This CDR3 has 13 residues. The V and J genes are TRBV5-1 and TRBJ2-1; the D gene is possibly TRBD1 (6 bases). This material consisted of peripheral blood, taken from a patient treated with radiotherapy plus ipilimumab. This receptor was taken from a human donor with non-small cell lung cancer who had a partial response to radiotherapy plus ipilimumab. CDR3 sequence (DNA): TGCGCCAGCAGCATCAGGGGCGACAATGAGCAGTTCTTC. Translation gives CASSIRGDNEQFF.